Here is one TCR beta chain with its context. The data were taken from a study of T cells in Graves' hyperthyroidism and ophthalmopathy. RNA transcripts gave rise to amplified TCR beta CDR3 regions. Using the HTBI primer set, a first-round RT-PCR was run on the TCR CDR3. TCRdb processed the multiplex PCR reads anew with MiXCR; each CDR3 protein has one entry. The repertoire holds 400,000 to 550,000 distinct CDR3 sequences, with 13% to 15% as singletons. The clonotype comes from a young woman with Graves' hyperthyroidism. The specimen was blood.

The CDR3 DNA is TGCAGTGCTAGAGGAGGTTTCTCTGGAAACACCATATATTTT. As protein: CSARGGFSGNTIYF. V is TRBV20-1 and J is TRBJ1-3; D remains ambiguous. V was clipped by 1 base and J by 0 bases, with 7 bases between them. CDR1 is DFQATT and CDR2 is SNEGSKA in the germline V gene (reference sequence). The CDR3 consists of 14 residues.